This record covers a single TCR beta chain. What it binds is unknown. Germline V CDR1 and CDR2: WNHNN, SYGVQD (reference sequence). J gave up 9 bases and V 6 bases, and 8 bases lay outside the gene matches. The CDR3 consists of 13 residues. This record belongs to a study of TIL therapy for anti-PD-1-resistant metastatic lung cancer. Whole-study context: Median tumor PD-L1 proportion score was roughly 5.4%. Median tumor mutation burden was 1.5 mutations per megabase.

The immunoSEQ assay was v3. Only in-frame clones appear in the TCRdb table, and some are missing; sequencing was by immunoSEQ multiplex PCR. This repertoire shows some 90,000 clones, 55% to 75% found once; its top ten account for approximately 11%. Findings and caveats of the study: Treatment-naive, never-smoker and oncogene-addicted patients were overrepresented in this highly selected cohort.

Time point here: pre-treatment sample, taken before nivolumab and TIL therapy. Most excised metastases sampled were pleural nodules or supraclavicular lymph nodes. This TCR came from a person aged 25 to 85 with non-small cell lung cancer. This chain joins TRBV10-1 and TRBJ2-5, with TRBD1 matching over 9 bases. The material was tumor tissue, obtained at baseline. CDR3 sequence (DNA): TGCGCCAGCAGCTCGGGACAGGGTGGTTCCCAGTACTTC. This gives the protein CASSSGQGGSQYF.